A single sample gave rise to the 9 T cell receptor beta chains below, sequenced in a study of CD8 T cells in ankylosing spondylitis. One entry per CDR3 protein, called by TCRdb with MiXCR from the 5' RACE reads. The sample lists around 890,000 distinct CDR3 sequences, 12% occurring once. Their antigens remain unidentified. General study points: Seemingly distinctive of ankylosing spondylitis blood was a TCR beta motif formed by eight highly homologous variants.

Sequenced sample: blood, either unsorted or a sorted T cell fraction (not recorded which). These receptors all stem from a male donor with ankylosing spondylitis.

The V gene is TRBV4-2, the J gene TRBJ2-3; a possible D gene is TRBD1 (5 bases). Germline lookup yields CDR1 LGHNA and CDR2 YNFKEQ. Trimming shortened V by 4 bases and J by 2 bases, and 13 bases separated the two germline ends. CDR3 length: 15 amino acids. DNA for the CDR3: TGTGCCAGCAGCCCCGAAGGACACCTCACAGATACGCAGTATTTT. Its translation is CASSPEGHLTDTQYF.

The table lists this clonotype with a few counts. The chain recombines TRBV7-9 with TRBJ1-5, with D perhaps TRBD1 (5 bases). V was trimmed by 3 bases and J by 1 base, leaving 7 bases between them. Germline V gene sequence: CDR1 SEHNR, CDR2 FQNEAQ (reference sequence). The CDR3 sequence is 14 residues long. DNA of the CDR3: TGTGCCAGCAGCTTCCGGGACAGCAATCAGCCCCAGCATTTT. It is translated as CASSFRDSNQPQHF.

This clonotype was seen only once. V is TRBV7-2 and J is TRBJ1-3, with a possible D match to TRBD1 (6 bases). This CDR3 is 14 amino acids long. Trimming removed 5 bases at V and 0 bases at J, with 8 bases between. The germline V gene has CDR1 SGHTA and CDR2 FQGNSA. The CDR3 loop reads CASSRQASGNTIYF. The CDR3 DNA reads TGTGCCAGCAGCCGACAGGCCTCTGGAAACACCATATATTTT.

As to this clonotype: An end of the junction does not agree with germline; a read error may underlie this. The chain carries TRBV20-1 and TRBJ2-3; maybe TRBD1 (6 bases). The CDR3 sequence is 17 residues long. Germline lookup yields CDR1 DFQATT and CDR2 SNEGSKA (reference sequence). CDR3 nucleotide sequence: TGCTGTGCTAGGGCCGTATTGACAGGTTTTGGTGGCGGTATGCAGTATTTT. Translating it yields CCARAVLTGFGGGMQYF.

The rearrangement links TRBV15 to TRBJ2-5; 9 bases are a match to TRBD1. The CDR3 length is 15 residues. Germline CDR1 reads LNHNV; CDR2 reads YYDKDF (reference sequence). Unmatched junction bases numbered 3, after V lost 3 bases and J lost 1 base. CDR3 region: CATSRDRGIQETQYF. The CDR3 nucleotides are TGTGCCACCAGCAGGGACAGGGGTATCCAAGAGACCCAGTACTTC.

This clonotype was detected a few times. V gene TRBV5-1 combines with J gene TRBJ2-2; TRBD2 might be the D (6 bases). V was shortened by 4 bases and J by 5 bases, with 12 bases between the two germline ends. Germline V lookup: CDR1 SGHRS, CDR2 YFSETQ. CDR3 size: 14 residues. CDR3 residues: CASSSGPMTGELFF. For the CDR3, the DNA is TGCGCCAGCAGCAGCGGGCCTATGACCGGGGAGCTGTTTTTT.

This clonotype was seen at least ten times. This rearrangement joins TRBV4-3 to TRBJ2-3; D gene uncertain. Germline V gives CDR1 LGHNA, CDR2 YSLEER. The germline V and J ends were trimmed by 0 bases and 0 bases, with 13 bases remaining between them. There are 17 residues in the CDR3. The CDR3 region is CASSQDWAPRSTDTQYF. The CDR3 DNA reads TGCGCCAGCAGCCAAGACTGGGCCCCGCGCAGCACAGATACGCAGTATTTT.

This clonotype was found many times. CDR3 in DNA: TGTGCCAGCAGTTTGGTGTTGGAGCAGCCCCAGCATTTT. Amino acids: CASSLVLEQPQHF. V is TRBV12-3 or TRBV12-4 and J is TRBJ1-5; D not certain. The CDR3 loop spans 13 amino acids. The V end was cut by 3 bases, the J end by 7 bases, with 10 bases between.

This clonotype was counted between two and nine times. This chain connects TRBV27 to TRBJ2-2; TRBD2 matches 12 bases. V trimming: 9 bases; J trimming: 2 bases; junction bases outside the gene matches: 7. This CDR3 has 16 residues. CDR1 and CDR2 (germline): MNHEY, SMNVEV (reference sequence). The CDR3 nucleotides are TGTGCCAGTAGAACTAGCGGGAGGATTAACACCGGGGAGCTGTTTTTT. Protein: CASRTSGRINTGELFF.